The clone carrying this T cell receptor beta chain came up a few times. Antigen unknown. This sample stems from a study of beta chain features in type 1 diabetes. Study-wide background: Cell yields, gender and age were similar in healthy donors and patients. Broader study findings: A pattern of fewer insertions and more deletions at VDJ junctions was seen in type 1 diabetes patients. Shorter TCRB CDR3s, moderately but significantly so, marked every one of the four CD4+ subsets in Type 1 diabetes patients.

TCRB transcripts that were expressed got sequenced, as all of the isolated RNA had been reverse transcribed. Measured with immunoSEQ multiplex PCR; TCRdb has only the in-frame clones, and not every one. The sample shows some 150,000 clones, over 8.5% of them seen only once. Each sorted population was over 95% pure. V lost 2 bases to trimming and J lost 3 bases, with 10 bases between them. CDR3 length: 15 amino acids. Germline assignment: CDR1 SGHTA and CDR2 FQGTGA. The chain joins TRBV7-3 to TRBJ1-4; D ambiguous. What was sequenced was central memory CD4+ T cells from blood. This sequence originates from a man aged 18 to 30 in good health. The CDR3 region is CASSLLGIANEKLFF. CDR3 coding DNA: TGTGCCAGCAGCTTATTGGGGATTGCTAATGAAAAACTGTTTTTT.